The clone carrying this T cell receptor (beta chain) showed up just a few times. The data stem from a study of beta chain features in type 1 diabetes. The CDR3 is made up of 15 amino acids. J was trimmed by 4 bases and V by 6 bases; bases with no gene match: 10. Germline CDR1 SGHAT, CDR2 FQNNGV. Reverse transcribing all isolated RNA meant expressed TCRB transcripts were sequenced. The table came from immunoSEQ multiplex PCR; TCRdb's copy has only in-frame clones and leaves some out. The table has fewer than 350,000 clones, 8% seen once. This receptor was taken from a young woman in good health. Sequencing was done on a sample of central memory CD4+ T cells from blood. The rearrangement links TRBV11-2 to TRBJ2-7; 9 bases agree with TRBD2. For the CDR3, the DNA is TGTGCCAGCAGGGAGAGCGGGAGGAAGTTTTACGAGCAGTACTTC. Translating gives CASRESGRKFYEQYF.